Below are 19 T cell receptor beta chains sequenced from a single sample in a study of T cell responses to AZD1222 COVID-19 vaccine. Data came from immunoSEQ multiplex PCR; TCRdb stores just in-frame clones and leaves some out. Altogether 56,000 or so clones are present, 80% being singletons, with the ten largest covering just under 5%. The specimen was peripheral blood, collected 28 days after the second AZD1222 dose. The source of these receptors is an adult who received the AZD1222 COVID-19 vaccine.

The rearrangement joins TRBV29-1 to TRBJ1-2; D is unresolved. The CDR3 is 14 amino acids. In germline, CDR1 is SQVTM, CDR2 ANQGSEA. Trimming cost V 2 bases and J 6 bases, with 16 bases left between them. DNA of the CDR3: TGCAGCGTTGAATACCGCCAGCTGAAGGATGGCTACACCTTC. It is translated as CSVEYRQLKDGYTF.

The chain combines TRBV3-1 (or the pseudogene TRBV3-2) with TRBJ1-5; D not certain. Deletions cut 6 bases from V and 2 bases from J, with 8 bases between. Germline V gene sequence: CDR1 LGHDT, CDR2 YNNKEL (reference sequence). There are 13 residues in the CDR3. CDR3 region: CASSRRRNQPQHF. The CDR3 nucleotides are TGTGCCAGCAGTCGACGCCGCAATCAGCCCCAGCATTTT.

The gene calls are TRBV19 and TRBJ1-5; tentative D call: TRBD1 (5 bases). The V end lost 4 bases, the J end lost 0 bases, and 16 bases lay between the germline ends. The CDR3 has 17 amino acids. Germline V gene data show CDR1 as LNHDA and CDR2 as SQIVND (reference sequence). CDR3 residues: CASSKGVVQDSNQPQHF. The CDR3 region has the DNA TGTGCCAGTAGTAAAGGGGTGGTGCAGGATAGCAATCAGCCCCAGCATTTT.

This sequence joins TRBV10-1 and TRBJ2-2, with no clear D. This CDR3 is built from 14 residues. V was pared by 5 bases and J by 0 bases, with 7 bases between. Looked up from germline, CDR1 is WNHNN and CDR2 is SYGVQD (reference sequence). CDR3 in amino acids: CASSSVANTGELFF. As DNA, the CDR3 is TGCGCCAGCAGTTCAGTAGCGAACACCGGGGAGCTGTTTTTT.

This sequence joins TRBV6-5 and TRBJ2-7; D possibly corresponds to TRBD2 (6 bases). Germline V lookup: CDR1 MNHEY, CDR2 SVGAGI. Trimming took off 0 bases at V and 6 bases at J, with 15 bases between the two ends. The CDR3 runs 15 residues. In nucleotides, the CDR3 is TGTGCCAGCAGTTACTCAATGGGGGGAACGAGCGAGCAGTACTTC. Translated, it gives CASSYSMGGTSEQYF.

The chain employs TRBV11-2 and TRBJ2-1, with TRBD2 identical over 10 bases. The germline CDR1 and CDR2 sequences are SGHAT and FQNNGV. The CDR3 totals 15 residues. With V trimmed by 7 bases and J by 7 bases, 10 bases remained unmatched. DNA of the CDR3: TGTGCCAGCAATCATCTAGCGGGGGCGGGAAATGAGCAGTTCTTC. As protein: CASNHLAGAGNEQFF.

The chain couples TRBV5-1 to TRBJ1-2; D unresolved. Germline V gene lookup returns CDR1 SGHRS and CDR2 YFSETQ. The ends were cut back, 2 bases at V and 1 base at J, with 9 bases in the middle. CDR3 length: 14 residues. The CDR3 here is CASSLRSDNYGYTF. CDR3 DNA: TGCGCCAGCAGCTTAAGGTCGGATAACTATGGCTACACCTTC.

This clone has more than one count but fewer than ten. The V and J genes are TRBV5-8 and TRBJ2-7; 7 bases match TRBD2. The length of the CDR3 is 15 residues. Looked up from germline, CDR1 is SGHTS and CDR2 is YDEGEE. J was trimmed by 3 bases and V by 0 bases; bases with no gene match: 6. The CDR3 spells CASSLVREGNYEQYF. The CDR3 nucleotides are TGTGCCAGCAGCTTGGTGAGGGAGGGAAACTACGAGCAGTACTTC. Supplemented by reference TRBV5-8 and TRBJ2-7, the full variable domain reads EAGVTQSPTHLIKTRGQQATLRCSPISGHTSVYWYQQALGLGLQFLLWYDEGEERNRGNFPPRFSGRQFPNYSSELNVNALELEDSALYLCASSLVREGNYEQYFGPGTRLTVT.

This clone occurred a few times. J is TRBJ1-5 and V is TRBV28, with a possible D match to TRBD1 (5 bases). Trimming pared 5 bases from V and 5 bases from J, leaving 13 bases between. In germline, CDR1 is MDHEN, CDR2 SYDVKM. This CDR3 contains 14 residues. The CDR3 nucleotides are TGTGCCAGCAGTGTACAGGTCAGAGATCAGCCCCAGCATTTT. Its translation is CASSVQVRDQPQHF.

This sequence joins TRBV15 and TRBJ1-5, with D maybe TRBD1 (5 bases). The CDR3 runs to 17 residues. V lost 1 base and J 1 base, leaving 14 bases between the germline ends. In germline, CDR1 is LNHNV, CDR2 YYDKDF (reference sequence). The CDR3 spells CATSRAGTLGSNQPQHF. The DNA of the CDR3 is TGTGCCACCAGCAGAGCCGGGACCCTTGGGAGCAATCAGCCCCAGCATTTT.

The DNA for the CDR3 is TGTGCCATCAGTGAAGTCGGCAGTCGGAACACCGGGGAGCTGTTTTTT. Protein sequence: CAISEVGSRNTGELFF. This sequence joins TRBV10-3 and TRBJ2-2, with no clear D. Trimming took 3 bases from V and 1 from J, leaving 12 bases between them. The CDR3 consists of 16 residues. CDR1 is ENHRY, CDR2 SYGVKD, per germline.

V and J are TRBV3-1 (or the pseudogene TRBV3-2) and TRBJ2-4; D call uncertain. CDR1 LGHDT and CDR2 YNNKEL come from the germline V gene (reference sequence). The CDR3 spans 14 residues. V gave up 5 bases and J gave up 5 bases, with 13 bases separating them. The CDR3, as DNA: TGTGCCAGCAGCTTAGAAGGAACGCAAAACATTCAGTACTTC. It codes for CASSLEGTQNIQYF.

The chain is built from TRBV28 and TRBJ2-7; no clear D. V lost 2 bases to trimming and J lost 3 bases, with 5 bases between them. Looked up from germline, CDR1 is MDHEN and CDR2 is SYDVKM. The CDR3 totals 12 residues. CDR3 sequence reads: CASSLPGYEQYV. The CDR3 DNA reads as TGTGCCAGCAGTTTACCGGGCTACGAGCAGTACGTC.

The gene calls are TRBV18 and TRBJ2-2; a weak D match, TRBD1 (5 bases). Trimming shortened V by 6 bases and J by 1 base, and 18 bases separated the two germline ends. Germline V CDR1 and CDR2: KGHSH, LQKENI. The CDR3 has 17 residues. Here the CDR3 DNA reads TGTGCCAGCTCCCCCTTTAGCCCCGGACAGAACACCGGGGAGCTGTTTTTT. It translates to CASSPFSPGQNTGELFF.

V and J are TRBV29-1 and TRBJ1-1; 9 nucleotides align to TRBD1. J was trimmed by 4 bases and V by 7 bases; bases with no gene match: 13. The germline V gene encodes CDR1 SQVTM and CDR2 ANQGSEA. This CDR3 is built from 15 residues. CDR3 sequence reads: CSGRPGTGKITEAFF. The DNA of the CDR3 is TGCAGCGGACGGCCCGGGACAGGGAAGATCACTGAAGCTTTCTTT.

This clone appeared a few times. The CDR3 region has the DNA TGTGCCAGCAGCGGGCGACAGGCTAGTTCACCCCTCCACTTT. It codes for CASSGRQASSPLHF. The chain joins TRBV9 to TRBJ1-6, with D possibly TRBD1 on 6 matching bases. V was pared by 3 bases and J by 9 bases, with 13 bases between. The germline CDR1 and CDR2 sequences are SGDLS and YYNGEE. The CDR3 length is 14 residues.

This clone was seen only once. Written as DNA, the CDR3 is TGCGCCAGCAGCTCAAGGGGACAGGGGAGCTATGGCTACACCTTC. Its translation is CASSSRGQGSYGYTF. The chain has TRBV5-1 and TRBJ1-2; 10 nucleotides line up with TRBD1. V was pared by 3 bases and J by 4 bases, with 6 bases of the junction left unmatched. Looked up from germline, CDR1 is SGHRS and CDR2 is YFSETQ. The CDR3 covers 15 residues.

The chain couples TRBV28 to TRBJ2-1; no clear D gene. Germline lookup yields CDR1 MDHEN and CDR2 SYDVKM. The CDR3 has 13 residues. V lost 1 base to trimming and J lost 8 bases, with 9 bases between them. Here the CDR3 reads CASSLSPGDEQFF. The CDR3 DNA reads TGTGCCAGCAGTTTATCCCCGGGCGATGAGCAGTTCTTC.

This clone showed up just once. V is TRBV11-2 and J is TRBJ2-7; 10 bases align to TRBD1. The CDR3 consists of 15 residues. Germline V CDR1 and CDR2: SGHAT, FQNNGV. The J segment lost 3 bases and the V segment lost 1 base, leaving 3 bases of the junction unmatched. CDR3 amino acids: CASSLVDRGSYEQYF. The CDR3 region has the DNA TGTGCCAGCAGCTTAGTGGACAGGGGGAGCTACGAGCAGTACTTC.